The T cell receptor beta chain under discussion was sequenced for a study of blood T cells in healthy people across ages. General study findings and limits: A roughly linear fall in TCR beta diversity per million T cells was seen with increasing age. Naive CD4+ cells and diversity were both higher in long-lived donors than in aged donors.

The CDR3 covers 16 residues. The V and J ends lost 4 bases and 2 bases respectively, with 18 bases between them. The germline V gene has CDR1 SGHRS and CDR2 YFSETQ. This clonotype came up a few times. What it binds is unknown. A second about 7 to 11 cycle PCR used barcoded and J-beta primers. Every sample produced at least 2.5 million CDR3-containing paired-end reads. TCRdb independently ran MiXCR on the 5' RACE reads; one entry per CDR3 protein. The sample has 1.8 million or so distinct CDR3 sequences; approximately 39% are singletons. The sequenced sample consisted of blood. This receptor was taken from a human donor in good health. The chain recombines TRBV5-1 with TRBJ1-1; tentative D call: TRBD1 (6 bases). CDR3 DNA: TGCGCCAGCAGCCTCGAGCCGGACAGAAGTAACACTGAAGCTTTCTTT. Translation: CASSLEPDRSNTEAFF.